The rows below give T cell receptor beta chains drawn from one sample of a study of T cell responses to AZD1222 COVID-19 vaccine. The assay was immunoSEQ multiplex PCR, and TCRdb's table has in-frame clones only and misses some. The sample lists about 130,000 clones, over 80% seen once, with around 6.1% in the top ten. Sequenced material: peripheral blood, taken on day 0 of AZD1222 vaccination. The receptor source for this set is an adult in good health. Both conserved end residues are part of each CDR3. A D gene is named only where the DNA matches it firmly. Size tells how often a clone was seen (once, few, many) or the class of an expanded clone, and some rows leave it out.

. TRBJ1-3 . TRBV15 TGTGCCACCAGCAGAGATCGAGCGGTCGACGGAAACACCATATATTTT CATSRDRAVDGNTIYF
. TRBJ1-5 once TRBV30 TGTGCCTGGAGTCGTACTACGGGAAATCAGCCCCAGCATTTT CAWSRTTGNQPQHF
. TRBJ1-5 . TRBV6-5 TGTGCCAGCATAGACAGTTATAGCAATCAGCCCCAGCATTTT CASIDSYSNQPQHF
. TRBJ2-7 once TRBV5-8 TGTGCCAGCAGCCGCGTGCAACCCCCCTACGAGCAGTACTTC CASSRVQPPYEQYF
. TRBJ2-1 . TRBV5-1 TGCGCCAGCAGCTGGAGGGATTTAGGGTTGGGTGAGCAGTTCTTC CASSWRDLGLGEQFF
TRBD2 TRBJ2-7 . TRBV5-1 TGCGCCAGCAGCTTGACTAGCGGAAATTACGAGCAGTACTTC CASSLTSGNYEQYF
. TRBJ1-2 . TRBV12-3/TRBV12-4 TGTGCCAGCAGGGGACTTGGTTCTGGCTACACCTTC CASRGLGSGYTF
. TRBJ2-2 . TRBV9 TGTGCCAGCAGCGTAGACTACCTAGACACCGGGGAGCTGTTTTTT CASSVDYLDTGELFF
. TRBJ1-1 . TRBV4-1 TGCGCCAGCAGCCAAGATCTAGGTAACACTGAAGCTTTCTTT CASSQDLGNTEAFF
TRBD1 TRBJ1-2 . TRBV27 TGTGCCAGCAGTTTACTAAGGACAGGGAGGTTATATGGCTACACCTTC CASSLLRTGRLYGYTF
TRBD1 TRBJ2-3 . TRBV18 TGTGCCAGCTCACCCGGACAGGGTAGCACAGATACGCAGTATTTT CASSPGQGSTDTQYF
. TRBJ1-1 . TRBV5-6 TGTGCCAGCAGCTACGACAGGACGAACACTGAAGCTTTCTTT CASSYDRTNTEAFF
TRBD1 TRBJ2-7 . TRBV5-5 TGTGCCAGCAGCACCGGACAGGGGATCTACGAGCAGTACTTC CASSTGQGIYEQYF
. TRBJ2-2 . TRBV19 TGTGCCAGTAGTATAATCGCCGGGGAGCTGTTTTTT CASSIIAGELFF
. TRBJ1-1 . TRBV6-5 TGTGCCAGCATGGCGGGGGATGGCACTGAAGCTTTCTTT CASMAGDGTEAFF
TRBD2 TRBJ2-7 . TRBV27 TGTGCCAGCAGACCGACTAGCGGGAGAGGGTACGAGCAGTACTTC CASRPTSGRGYEQYF
. TRBJ2-1 . TRBV27 TGTGCCAGCAGTTTATATCCCCCAGGAGTTAATGAGCAGTTCTTC CASSLYPPGVNEQFF
TRBD1 TRBJ1-4 few TRBV27 TGTGCCAGCACCTTTAGGACAGGGTATGCTGAAAAACTGTTTTTT CASTFRTGYAEKLFF
TRBD1 TRBJ1-5 . TRBV5-6 TGTGCCAGCAGCTCATCGGGACAGATTTATCAGCCCCAGCATTTT CASSSSGQIYQPQHF
. TRBJ2-1 . TRBV28 TGTGCCAGCAGTAGCCCGGGAGTACACTATGAGCAGTTCTTC CASSSPGVHYEQFF
TRBD1 TRBJ1-1 . TRBV3-1/TRBV3-2 TGTGCCAGCAGCCTAAACAGGGGGGGGACTGAAGCTTTCTTT CASSLNRGGTEAFF
. TRBJ1-1 . TRBV5-1 TGCGCCAGCAGCTTGGCCGGGGGGAACACTGAAGCTTTCTTT CASSLAGGNTEAFF
. TRBJ2-3 . TRBV29-1 TGCAGCGTCGGCAACGCGGCAGATACGCAGTATTTT CSVGNAADTQYF
TRBD1 TRBJ1-4 . TRBV5-1 TGCGCCAGCAGCTTGGCCGGACAGGCCCCTGCAACTAATGAAAAACTGTTTTTT CASSLAGQAPATNEKLFF
. TRBJ1-5 . TRBV5-1 TGCGCCAGCAGGCAGGGTTTAAGCAATCAGCCCCAGCATTTT CASRQGLSNQPQHF
. TRBJ1-1 . TRBV6-2/TRBV6-3 TGTGCCAGCAGCCGGGCCCCGAGGGGCACTGAAGCTTTCTTT CASSRAPRGTEAFF
TRBD2 TRBJ2-1 . TRBV11-2 TGTGCCAGCAGCTTAGGAGCGGGGGGATTAAATGAGCAGTTCTTC CASSLGAGGLNEQFF
. TRBJ1-1 . TRBV30 TGTGCCTGGAAGTACTCCCTGAACACTGAAGCTTTCTTT CAWKYSLNTEAFF
. TRBJ1-5 few TRBV7-8 TGTGCCAGCAGCCGGGACAGCAATCAGCCCCAGCATTTT CASSRDSNQPQHF
. TRBJ2-3 . TRBV2 TGTGCCAGCGCAGAACGGGGGAACGCGCAGTATTTT CASAERGNAQYF
. TRBJ1-6 . TRBV4-2 TGTGCCAGCAGCCCCCTGGGGGTGGCTGCCCCAAATTCACCCCTCCACTTT CASSPLGVAAPNSPLHF
. TRBJ2-2 . TRBV19 TGTGCCAGTAGTATCGGCGGTACCGGGGAGCTGTTTTTT CASSIGGTGELFF
. TRBJ1-1 . TRBV6-4 TGTGCCAGCAGCCCGGGACGGTTGAACACTGAAGCTTTCTTT CASSPGRLNTEAFF
. TRBJ1-2 . TRBV2 TGTGCCAGCAGTGAAAGACTCGGAGTCGCCTATGGCTACACCTTC CASSERLGVAYGYTF
. TRBJ1-3 . TRBV11-3 TGTGCCAGCAGCTTGGGGGCCTTCGGGGGAAACACCATATATTTT CASSLGAFGGNTIYF
TRBD1 TRBJ1-1 . TRBV10-3 TGTGCCATCAGTGAGTCGGGACAGGGGGCGAGGAAGGCTTTCTTT CAISESGQGARKAFF
. TRBJ2-7 . TRBV7-2 TGTGCCAGCAGCTTAGAAGGGGGGGGTTACGAGCAGTACTTC CASSLEGGGYEQYF
. TRBJ1-1 . TRBV11-3 TGTGCCAGCAGCTTGCAGGGGCGCATGAACACTGAAGCTTTCTTT CASSLQGRMNTEAFF
. TRBJ1-5 . TRBV15 TGTGCCACCAGCAGAGATTTAGGTACACCTAACAATCAGCCCCAGCATTTT CATSRDLGTPNNQPQHF
TRBD2 TRBJ2-2 . TRBV7-9 TGTGCCAGCAGCTTAGGGACTAGCGGAACATTCACCGGGGAGCTGTTTTTT CASSLGTSGTFTGELFF
. TRBJ1-5 . TRBV5-4 TGTGCCAGCACCTCTATGGGGAGCAATCAGCCCCAGCATTTT CASTSMGSNQPQHF
TRBD2 TRBJ2-5 . TRBV5-6 TGTGCCAGCAGCTCCCCTTTGGGGGGGGAGAACCAAGAGACCCAGTACTTC CASSSPLGGENQETQYF
. TRBJ1-2 . TRBV25-1 TGTGCCAGCAGTGGGTGGGGGATCGGCTACACCTTC CASSGWGIGYTF
. TRBJ2-2 . TRBV10-3 TGTGCCATCAGTGTAGGCACCGGGGAGCTGTTTTTT CAISVGTGELFF
TRBD2 TRBJ2-3 . TRBV4-3 TGCGCCAGCAGCCAAGCGGGGGGGACAGATACGCAGTATTTT CASSQAGGTDTQYF
. TRBJ1-1 . TRBV4-1 TGCGCCAGCAGCCAAGAAACAGAGCGTGGAGCTTTCTTT CASSQETERGAFF
. TRBJ1-5 few TRBV7-2 TGTGCCAGCAGCCTCACCACGTATCAGCCCCAGCATTTT CASSLTTYQPQHF
. TRBJ1-1 . TRBV6-5 TGTGCCAGCAGCATGGGGGGGGCCACTGAAGCTTTCTTT CASSMGGATEAFF
TRBD2 TRBJ2-3 . TRBV7-2 TGTGCCAGCAGCCCTAGCGGGGGGACAGATACGCAGTATTTT CASSPSGGTDTQYF
. TRBJ1-2 . TRBV10-1 TGCGCCAGCAGTGAGAGCTTAGTCGGGGGCTACACCTTC CASSESLVGGYTF
TRBD2 TRBJ2-1 . TRBV14 TGTGCCAGCAGCCCCGCGGGGGGGAGGTACAATGAGCAGTTCTTC CASSPAGGRYNEQFF
TRBD1 TRBJ1-2 . TRBV20-1 TGCAGTGCTTTCCGGGGGGACAGGCGACACTTC CSAFRGDRRHF
. TRBJ2-7 . TRBV18 TGTGCCAGCTCACCGGGCAGGACTATCTCCTACGAGCAGTACTTC CASSPGRTISYEQYF
TRBD1 TRBJ1-3 . TRBV5-8 TGTGCCAGCAGCGACAGATTCCGGGACAGGGAAATAACCATATATTTT CASSDRFRDREITIYF
. TRBJ1-5 . TRBV7-9 TGTGCCAGCAGCCCCACAGGGAGGCAGCCCCAGCATTTT CASSPTGRQPQHF